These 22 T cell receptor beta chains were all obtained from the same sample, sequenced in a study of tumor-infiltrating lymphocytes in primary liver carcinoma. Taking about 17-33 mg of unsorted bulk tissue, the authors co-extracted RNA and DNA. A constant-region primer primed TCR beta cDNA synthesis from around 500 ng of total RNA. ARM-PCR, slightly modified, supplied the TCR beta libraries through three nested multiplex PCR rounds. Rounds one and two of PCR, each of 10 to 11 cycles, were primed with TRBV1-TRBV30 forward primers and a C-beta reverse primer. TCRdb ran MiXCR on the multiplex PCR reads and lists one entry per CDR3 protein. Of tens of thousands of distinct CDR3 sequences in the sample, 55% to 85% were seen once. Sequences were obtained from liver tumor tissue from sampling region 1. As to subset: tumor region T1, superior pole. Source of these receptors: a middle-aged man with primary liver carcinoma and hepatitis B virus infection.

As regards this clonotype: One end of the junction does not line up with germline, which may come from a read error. The CDR3 DNA reads TGTGCCACCAGTTATCGGGACAGAAGCACAGATACACAGTATTTT. This codes for CATSYRDRSTDTQYF. The V call is TRBV6-5, the J call TRBJ2-3; 7 bases align to TRBD1. Germline CDR1 MNHEY, CDR2 SVGAGI. The CDR3 sequence is 15 residues long.

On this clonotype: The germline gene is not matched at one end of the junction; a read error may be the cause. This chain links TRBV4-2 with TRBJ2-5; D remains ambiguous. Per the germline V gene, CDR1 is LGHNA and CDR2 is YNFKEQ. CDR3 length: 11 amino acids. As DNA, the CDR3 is TGTGCCAGCAGCCAAGAAGAGACCCAGAAGTTC. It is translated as CASSQEETQKF.

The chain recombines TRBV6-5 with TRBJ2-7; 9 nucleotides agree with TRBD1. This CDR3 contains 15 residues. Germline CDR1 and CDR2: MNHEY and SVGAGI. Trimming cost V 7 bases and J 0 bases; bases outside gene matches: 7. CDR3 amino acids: CASNIVDRGSYEQYF. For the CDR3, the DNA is TGTGCCAGCAATATAGTGGACAGGGGCTCCTACGAGCAGTACTTC.

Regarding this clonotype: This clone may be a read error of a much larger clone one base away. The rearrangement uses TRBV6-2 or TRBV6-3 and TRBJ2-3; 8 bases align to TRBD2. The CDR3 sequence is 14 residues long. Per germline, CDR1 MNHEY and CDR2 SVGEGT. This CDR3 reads CASSYQREPDMQYF. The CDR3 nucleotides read TGTGCCAGCAGTTACCAGCGGGAGCCAGATATGCAGTATTTT.

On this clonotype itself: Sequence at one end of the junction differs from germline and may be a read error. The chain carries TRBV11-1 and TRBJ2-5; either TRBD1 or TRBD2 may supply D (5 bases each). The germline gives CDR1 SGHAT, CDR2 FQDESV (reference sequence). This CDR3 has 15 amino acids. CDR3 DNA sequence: TGCGCCAACAGCCCCCGGACGGGGCCTGTGGAGACCCAGTACTTC. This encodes CANSPRTGPVETQYF.

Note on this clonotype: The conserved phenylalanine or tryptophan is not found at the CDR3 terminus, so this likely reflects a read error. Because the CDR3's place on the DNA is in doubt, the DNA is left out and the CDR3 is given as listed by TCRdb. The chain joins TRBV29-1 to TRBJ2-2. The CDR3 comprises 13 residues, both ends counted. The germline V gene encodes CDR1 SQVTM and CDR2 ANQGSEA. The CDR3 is CSVDSTNTGELSY.

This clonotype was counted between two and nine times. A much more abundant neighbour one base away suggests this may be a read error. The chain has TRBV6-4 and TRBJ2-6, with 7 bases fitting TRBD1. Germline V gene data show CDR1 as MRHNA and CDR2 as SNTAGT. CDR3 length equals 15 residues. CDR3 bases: TGTGCCACCTCGACAGGGACCTCTGAGGCCAACGTCCTGACTTTC. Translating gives CATSTGTSEANVLTF.

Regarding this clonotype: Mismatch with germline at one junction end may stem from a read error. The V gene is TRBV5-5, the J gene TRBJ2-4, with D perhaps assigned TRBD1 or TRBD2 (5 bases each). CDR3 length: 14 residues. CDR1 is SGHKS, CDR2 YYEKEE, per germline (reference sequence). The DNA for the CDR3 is TGTCCCAGCATCCTAGAGGCCGGGGCGAACATTCAGTACTTC. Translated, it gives CPSILEAGANIQYF.

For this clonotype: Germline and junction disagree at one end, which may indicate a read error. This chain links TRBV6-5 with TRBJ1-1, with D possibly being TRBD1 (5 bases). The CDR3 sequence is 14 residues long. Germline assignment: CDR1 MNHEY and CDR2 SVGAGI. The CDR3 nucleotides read TGTGCCAGCAGACCGACGGGGCCGAACACTGAATCTTTCTTT. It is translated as CASRPTGPNTESFF.

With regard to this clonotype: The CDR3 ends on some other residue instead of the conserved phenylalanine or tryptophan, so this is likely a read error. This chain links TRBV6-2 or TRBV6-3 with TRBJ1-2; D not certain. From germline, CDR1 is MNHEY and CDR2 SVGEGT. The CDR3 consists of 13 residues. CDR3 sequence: CASSYDGNYDYTI. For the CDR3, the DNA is TGTGCCAGCAGTTACGACGGTAACTATGACTACACCATC.

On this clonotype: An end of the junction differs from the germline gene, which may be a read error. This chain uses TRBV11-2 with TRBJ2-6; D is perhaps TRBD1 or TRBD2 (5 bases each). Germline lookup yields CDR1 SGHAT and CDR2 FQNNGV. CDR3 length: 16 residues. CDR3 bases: TGTGCCAGTAGCTTATCGCGTGGAAGAGGGGCCAACGTCATGACTTTC. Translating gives CASSLSRGRGANVMTF.

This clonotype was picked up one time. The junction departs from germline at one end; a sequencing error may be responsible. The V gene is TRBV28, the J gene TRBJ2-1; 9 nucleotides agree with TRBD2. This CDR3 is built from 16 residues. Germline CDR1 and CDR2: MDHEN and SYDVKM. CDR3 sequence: CASSPRWTSALNEQFF. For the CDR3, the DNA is TGTGCCAGCAGTCCCAGATGGACTAGCGCGCTCAATGAGCAGTTTTTC.

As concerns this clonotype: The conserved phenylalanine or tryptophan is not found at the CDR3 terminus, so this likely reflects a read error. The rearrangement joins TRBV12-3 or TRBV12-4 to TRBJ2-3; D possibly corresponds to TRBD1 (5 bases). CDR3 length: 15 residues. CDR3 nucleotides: TGTGCCAGCCAGGGATCGCTGAAACCTACAGGTACGCAGTATCTT. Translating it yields CASQGSLKPTGTQYL.

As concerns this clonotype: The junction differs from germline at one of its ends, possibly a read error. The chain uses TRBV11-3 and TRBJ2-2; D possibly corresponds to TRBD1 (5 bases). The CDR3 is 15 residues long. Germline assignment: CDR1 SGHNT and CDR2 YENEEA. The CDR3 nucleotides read TGTGCCAACAGCTTAGGACATGCTGACACCGGGGAGCTGTTTTTT. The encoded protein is CANSLGHADTGELFF.

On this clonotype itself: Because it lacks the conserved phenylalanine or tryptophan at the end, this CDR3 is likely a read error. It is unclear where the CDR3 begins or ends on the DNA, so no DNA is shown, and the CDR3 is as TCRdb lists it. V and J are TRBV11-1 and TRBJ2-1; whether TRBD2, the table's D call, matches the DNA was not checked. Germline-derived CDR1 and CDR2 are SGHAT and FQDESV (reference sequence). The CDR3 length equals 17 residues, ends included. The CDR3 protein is CASSLGLAGEVDNEEFL.

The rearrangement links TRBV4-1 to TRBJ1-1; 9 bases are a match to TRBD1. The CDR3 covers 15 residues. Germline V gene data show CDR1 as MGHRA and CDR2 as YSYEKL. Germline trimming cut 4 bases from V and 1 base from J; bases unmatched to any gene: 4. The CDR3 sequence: CASSLGTGRNTEAFF. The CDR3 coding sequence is TGCGCCAGCAGCCTCGGGACAGGGAGGAACACTGAAGCTTTCTTT.

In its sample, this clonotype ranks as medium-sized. The CDR3 sequence is CSVAWTSGSSYNEQFF. The CDR3 DNA reads TGCAGCGTCGCCTGGACTAGCGGGAGCTCCTACAATGAGCAGTTCTTC. V and J are TRBV29-1 and TRBJ2-1, with TRBD2 matching over 13 bases. There are 16 residues in the CDR3. Germline V CDR1 and CDR2: SQVTM, ANQGSEA. V lost 6 bases to trimming and J lost 0 bases; unmatched junction nucleotides: 5.

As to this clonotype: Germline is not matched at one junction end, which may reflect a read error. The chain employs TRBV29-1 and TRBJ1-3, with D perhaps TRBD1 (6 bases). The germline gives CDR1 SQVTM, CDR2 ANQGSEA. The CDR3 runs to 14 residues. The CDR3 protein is CSVGEGDSGNTIYF. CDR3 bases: TGCAGCGTTGGGGAGGGGGACTCTGGAAACACCATTTATTTT.

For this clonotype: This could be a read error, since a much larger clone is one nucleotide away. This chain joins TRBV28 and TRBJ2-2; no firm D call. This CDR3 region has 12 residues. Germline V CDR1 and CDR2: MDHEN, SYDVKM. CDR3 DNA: TGTGACAGCGAGAGGTACACCGGGGAGCTGTTTTTT. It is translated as CDSERYTGELFF.

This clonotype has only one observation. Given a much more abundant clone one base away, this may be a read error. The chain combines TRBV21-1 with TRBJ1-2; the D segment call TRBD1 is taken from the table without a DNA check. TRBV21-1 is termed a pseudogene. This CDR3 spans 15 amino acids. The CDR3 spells CASSKGIQDSEGYTF. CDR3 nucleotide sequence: TGTGCCAGCAGCAAAGGGATACAGGACTCGGAGGGCTACACCTTC.

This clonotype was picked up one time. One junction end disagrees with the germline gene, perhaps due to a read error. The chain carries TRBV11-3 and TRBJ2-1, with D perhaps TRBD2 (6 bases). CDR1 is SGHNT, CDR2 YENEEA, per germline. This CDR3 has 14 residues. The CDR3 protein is CASSLAASYNEQFF. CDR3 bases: TGCGCTAGCAGCTTAGCGGCTTCCTACAATGAGCAGTTCTTC.

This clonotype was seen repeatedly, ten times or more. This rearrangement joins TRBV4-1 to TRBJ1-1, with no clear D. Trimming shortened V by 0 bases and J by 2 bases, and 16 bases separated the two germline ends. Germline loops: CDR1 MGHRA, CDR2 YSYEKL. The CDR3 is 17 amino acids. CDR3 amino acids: CASSQDPPALLNTEAFF. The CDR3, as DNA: TGCGCCAGCAGCCAAGACCCCCCTGCCCTCCTTAACACTGAAGCTTTCTTT.